The 3 T cell receptor beta chains below all came from one sample that was sequenced in a study. TCRdb re-derived calls from the RT-PCR reads in MiXCR, one entry per CDR3 protein. Of about 680,000 distinct CDR3 sequences listed, 11% to 15% are singletons. Sequencing was done on a sample of memory CD4+ T cells from blood. The receptors here all came from a female donor in good health, serving as a healthy control.

This clonotype was counted a few times. The chain recombines TRBV24-1 with TRBJ2-2; 8 positions agree with TRBD2. CDR3 size: 18 residues. Per germline, CDR1 KGHDR and CDR2 SFDVKD. The junction had 10 bases not matched to a gene; V was cut back by 1 base and J by 4 bases. CDR3 protein: CATSDFVTGGPSTGELFF. In nucleotides, the CDR3 is TGTGCCACCAGTGATTTCGTTACGGGAGGGCCGAGCACCGGGGAGCTGTTTTTT.

This rearrangement joins TRBV2 to TRBJ1-1; 7 bases match TRBD1. V gave up 6 bases and J gave up 1 base; unmatched junction bases: 5. This CDR3 has 14 residues. The germline V gene encodes CDR1 SNHLY and CDR2 FYNNEI. Here the CDR3 reads CASRGDSPNTEAFF. The CDR3 region has the DNA TGTGCCAGCAGGGGGGACAGCCCGAACACTGAAGCTTTCTTT.

This clonotype was seen only a few times. The chain joins TRBV6-2 or TRBV6-3 to TRBJ2-7, with D possibly being TRBD1 (6 bases). Germline V gene data show CDR1 as MNHEY and CDR2 as SVGEGT. The CDR3 is 13 amino acids. V lost 4 bases and J 6 bases, leaving 13 bases between the germline ends. The CDR3 nucleotides read TGTGCCAGCAGTTTCACAGGGATGGGCGAGCAGTACTTC. Encoded protein: CASSFTGMGEQYF.